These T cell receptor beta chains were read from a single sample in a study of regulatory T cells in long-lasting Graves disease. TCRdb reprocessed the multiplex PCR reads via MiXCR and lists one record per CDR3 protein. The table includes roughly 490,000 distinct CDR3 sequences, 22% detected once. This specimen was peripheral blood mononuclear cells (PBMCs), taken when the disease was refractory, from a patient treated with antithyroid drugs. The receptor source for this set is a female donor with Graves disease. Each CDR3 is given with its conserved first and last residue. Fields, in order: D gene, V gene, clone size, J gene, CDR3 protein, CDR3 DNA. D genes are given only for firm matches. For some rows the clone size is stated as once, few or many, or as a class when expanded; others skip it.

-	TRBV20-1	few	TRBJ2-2	CSAADTNTGELFF	TGCAGTGCTGCGGACACGAACACCGGGGAGCTGTTTTTT
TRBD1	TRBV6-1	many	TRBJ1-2	CASSGGTNYRYGYTF	TGTGCCAGCTCAGGGGGAACTAATTATCGCTATGGCTACACCTTC
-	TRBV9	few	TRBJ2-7	CASSAEGVTNEQYF	TGTGCCAGCAGCGCTGAGGGGGTGACGAACGAGCAGTACTTC
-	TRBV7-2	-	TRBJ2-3	CASSFFSGKDTQYF	TGTGCCAGCAGCTTCTTTTCGGGAAAGGATACGCAGTATTTT
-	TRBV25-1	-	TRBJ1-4	CASSREYYEKLFF	TGTGCCAGCAGCCGGGAGTACTATGAAAAACTGTTTTTT
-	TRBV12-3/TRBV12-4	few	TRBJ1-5	CASSFGGKKPQHF	TGTGCCAGCAGTTTCGGGGGTAAGAAGCCCCAGCATTTT
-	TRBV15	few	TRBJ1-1	CATSRDRGGGNTEAFF	TGTGCCACCAGCAGAGACAGGGGAGGTGGGAACACTGAAGCTTTCTTT
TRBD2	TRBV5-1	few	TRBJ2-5	CASSFRSPWGLAGGNQETQYF	TGCGCCAGCAGCTTTAGATCCCCCTGGGGCTTAGCGGGAGGCAACCAAGAGACCCAGTACTTC
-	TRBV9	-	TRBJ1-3	CASSVGGSSGNTIYF	TGTGCCAGCAGCGTAGGTGGCAGCTCTGGAAACACCATATATTTT
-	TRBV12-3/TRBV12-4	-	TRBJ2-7	CASSLGEQYF	TGTGCCAGCAGTTTAGGCGAGCAGTACTTC
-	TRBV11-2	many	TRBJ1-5	CASSLGGADQPQHF	TGTGCCAGCAGCCTGGGGGGCGCTGATCAGCCCCAGCATTTT